These T cell receptor beta chains were read from a single sample in a study of long-term antiretroviral therapy in people with HIV. Profiled with immunoSEQ multiplex PCR; TCRdb holds only in-frame clones, not every one. In the table there are around 7,000 clones, about four fifths of which are singletons. Material: unsorted PBMCs, obtained around 0.9 years before starting antiretroviral therapy. The receptors were gathered from a man aged 40-49 years with HIV. CDR3s include the opening cysteine and the closing phenylalanine or tryptophan. A D gene is named only where the DNA matches it firmly. Size values are once, few and many counts, or a class for expanded clones, and some rows have none.

>TRBV9|NA|TRBD2|TRBJ2-1
CASSRGDTYNEQFF
TGTGCCAGCAGTCGGGGGGATACCTACAATGAGCAGTTCTTC
>TRBV30|NA|NA|TRBJ1-6
CAWSDLQGDNSPLHF
TGTGCCTGGAGTGACCTGCAGGGTGATAATTCACCCCTCCACTTT
>TRBV6-4|NA|TRBD1|TRBJ1-2
CASSDDRGGDYGYTF
TGTGCCAGCAGTGACGACAGGGGAGGAGATTATGGCTACACCTTC
>TRBV27|NA|TRBD1|TRBJ1-1
CASSSGQGNTEAFF
TGTGCCAGCAGTTCCGGACAGGGGAACACTGAAGCTTTCTTT
>TRBV6-1|NA|TRBD1|TRBJ2-1
CASSGTGYNEQFF
TGTGCCAGCAGCGGGACAGGATACAATGAGCAGTTCTTC
>TRBV7-9|few|NA|TRBJ1-2
CASSLQTLYGYTF
TGTGCCAGCAGCCTTCAGACTCTCTATGGCTACACCTTC
>TRBV2|NA|TRBD1|TRBJ1-1
CASSRQGDTEAFF
TGTGCCAGCAGCCGGCAGGGGGATACTGAAGCTTTCTTT
>TRBV27|medium-sized|TRBD1|TRBJ2-7
CASKDRDRPYEQYF
TGTGCCAGCAAGGATAGGGACAGGCCCTACGAGCAGTACTTC
>TRBV6-5|medium-sized|NA|TRBJ1-5
CASSPGHNNQPQHF
TGTGCCAGCAGTCCCGGACACAACAATCAGCCCCAGCATTTT
>TRBV9|NA|NA|TRBJ1-3
CASSSRDSGNTIYF
TGTGCCAGCAGCTCCCGGGACTCTGGAAACACCATATATTTT
>TRBV25-1|NA|TRBD1|TRBJ1-2
CASSAGTGAGYGYTF
TGTGCCAGCAGTGCCGGGACAGGGGCTGGCTATGGCTACACCTTC
>TRBV4-3|NA|NA|TRBJ1-1
CASSQERAGLVNTEAFF
TGCGCCAGCAGCCAAGAGAGAGCGGGGTTGGTGAACACTGAAGCTTTCTTT
>TRBV6-6|NA|NA|TRBJ1-6
CASSYPTGGNSPLHF
TGTGCCAGCAGTTACCCGACAGGAGGTAATTCACCCCTCCACTTT
>TRBV4-3|NA|NA|TRBJ2-3
CASSQEGWSAQDTQYF
TGCGCCAGCAGCCAAGAAGGTTGGTCTGCACAAGATACGCAGTATTTT
>TRBV18|NA|TRBD1|TRBJ1-1
CASSPLAAPGTGDTEAFF
TGTGCCAGCTCACCGCTAGCAGCTCCAGGGACAGGGGACACTGAAGCTTTCTTT
>TRBV4-1|NA|NA|TRBJ2-3
CASSQEVGAASTDTQYF
TGCGCCAGCAGCCAAGAAGTGGGGGCAGCTAGCACAGATACGCAGTATTTT
>TRBV5-1|NA|TRBD1|TRBJ2-7
CASRPSTGGPYEQYF
TGCGCCAGCAGACCCTCGACAGGGGGCCCCTACGAGCAGTACTTC
>TRBV9|NA|NA|TRBJ1-2
CASSVAVGGNYGYTF
TGTGCCAGCAGCGTAGCCGTGGGGGGTAACTATGGCTACACCTTC
>TRBV5-1|NA|NA|TRBJ1-1
CASRLRGTENTEAFF
TGCGCCAGCAGACTAAGGGGGACGGAGAACACTGAAGCTTTCTTT
>TRBV5-5|NA|TRBD2|TRBJ2-2
CASTSGGGRTGELFF
TGTGCCAGCACCTCCGGGGGGGGGCGCACCGGGGAGCTGTTTTTT
>TRBV23-1|NA|TRBD1|TRBJ1-2
CASSQRKDRGYYGYTF
TGCGCCAGCAGTCAGAGAAAGGACAGGGGGTACTATGGCTACACCTTC
>TRBV27|NA|NA|TRBJ2-7
CASSHSGSYEQYF
TGTGCCAGCAGCCACAGCGGCTCCTACGAGCAGTACTTC
>TRBV5-8|NA|NA|TRBJ1-6
CASSPRTDYYNSPLHF
TGTGCCAGCAGCCCCAGGACAGACTACTATAATTCACCCCTCCACTTT
>TRBV7-2|once|TRBD1|TRBJ2-7
CASSPGQGASSPYEQYF
TGTGCCAGCAGCCCGGGACAGGGGGCTTCTAGTCCCTACGAGCAGTACTTC
>TRBV5-1|NA|TRBD2|TRBJ2-3
CASTYQRGAADTQYF
TGCGCCAGCACTTACCAGCGGGGGGCCGCAGATACGCAGTATTTT
>TRBV28|medium-sized|NA|TRBJ1-2
CASSLFSSSKYGYTF
TGTGCCAGCAGTTTGTTTAGCAGTTCAAAATATGGCTACACCTTC
>TRBV6-4|NA|TRBD1|TRBJ1-1
CASSSTGTGSEAFF
TGTGCCAGCAGCAGTACCGGGACAGGGTCTGAAGCTTTCTTT
>TRBV27|NA|TRBD1|TRBJ1-4
CASRLQLQGEKLFF
TGTGCCAGCAGACTTCAGCTACAGGGGGAAAAACTGTTTTTT
>TRBV9|NA|TRBD2|TRBJ2-3
CASSVVSGGDTQYF
TGTGCCAGCAGCGTAGTCTCGGGGGGGGATACGCAGTATTTT
>TRBV5-4|NA|NA|TRBJ1-1
CASSPEGGTEAFF
TGTGCCAGCAGCCCCGAAGGGGGCACTGAAGCTTTCTTT
>TRBV13|once|TRBD1|TRBJ1-4
CASSTYPYRDRVGEKLFF
TGTGCCAGCAGCACCTACCCATACCGGGACAGGGTAGGTGAAAAACTGTTTTTT
>TRBV7-2|NA|NA|TRBJ2-3
CASSLADTQYF
TGTGCCAGCAGCTTAGCAGATACGCAGTATTTT
>TRBV23-1|NA|NA|TRBJ2-5
CASSYLDLDQETQYF
TGCGCCAGCAGTTACCTAGATCTGGACCAAGAGACCCAGTACTTC
>TRBV5-6|NA|NA|TRBJ2-1
CASSLPGSHNEQFF
TGTGCCAGCAGCTTGCCGGGTTCCCACAATGAGCAGTTCTTC
>TRBV5-1|NA|TRBD1|TRBJ2-3
CASSLGGQSDTQYF
TGCGCCAGCAGCTTGGGGGGACAGTCAGATACGCAGTATTTT
>TRBV13|NA|TRBD1|TRBJ1-1
CASSSGQGGTEAFF
TGTGCCAGCAGCTCCGGACAGGGAGGGACTGAAGCTTTCTTT
>TRBV7-9|NA|NA|TRBJ2-7
CASSFLAGTPPEQYF
TGTGCCAGCAGCTTCCTAGCAGGGACCCCTCCCGAGCAGTACTTC
>TRBV18|few|NA|TRBJ1-3
CASSPGTAIRGNTIYF
TGTGCCAGCTCACCCGGGACGGCCATCCGGGGAAACACCATATATTTT
>TRBV5-1|medium-sized|NA|TRBJ1-5
CASSLFQPQHF
TGCGCCAGCAGCTTATTTCAGCCCCAGCATTTT
>TRBV30|NA|TRBD1|TRBJ1-5
CAWGRDRAHF
TGTGCCTGGGGGAGAGACAGGGCACATTTT
>TRBV7-7|NA|TRBD1|TRBJ2-7
CASSLSEGAREQYF
TGTGCCAGCAGCTTGAGTGAGGGGGCAAGGGAGCAGTACTTC
>TRBV29-1|NA|TRBD1|TRBJ1-2
CSAIGQDLNYGYTF
TGCAGCGCCATTGGACAGGATCTCAACTATGGCTACACCTTC
>TRBV10-3|few|NA|TRBJ1-1
CAISVRGTEAFF
TGTGCCATCAGTGTCAGGGGAACTGAAGCTTTCTTT
>TRBV2|NA|NA|TRBJ1-6
CASIPTRGDDSPLHF
TGTGCCAGCATACCGACTCGGGGAGATGATTCACCCCTCCACTTT
>TRBV30|NA|NA|TRBJ2-2
CAWSVHSPGELFF
TGTGCCTGGAGTGTACACTCACCCGGGGAGCTGTTTTTT
>TRBV29-1|NA|NA|TRBJ2-7
CSVGWGSYEQYF
TGCAGCGTTGGGTGGGGCTCCTACGAGCAGTACTTC
>TRBV18|medium-sized|TRBD2|TRBJ2-7
CASSRSVAGDLSYEQYF
TGTGCCAGCTCCCGCAGTGTAGCGGGGGACCTATCCTACGAGCAGTACTTC
>TRBV18|NA|NA|TRBJ2-3
CASQGGTDTQYF
TGTGCCAGCCAAGGGGGCACAGATACGCAGTATTTT
>TRBV5-1|medium-sized|NA|TRBJ2-7
CASSLGSGYEQYF
TGCGCCAGCAGCTTGGGGTCGGGATACGAGCAGTACTTC
>TRBV19|NA|NA|TRBJ1-5
CASSTRPGASNQPQHF
TGTGCCAGTAGTACCCGGCCGGGGGCTAGCAATCAGCCCCAGCATTTT
>TRBV11-2|once|NA|TRBJ2-7
CASSLVGRGPAYEQYF
TGTGCCAGCAGCTTAGTCGGCAGGGGTCCTGCCTACGAGCAGTACTTC
>TRBV6-5|NA|NA|TRBJ1-1
CASSYSSLNTEAFF
TGTGCCAGCAGTTACTCGAGTTTGAACACTGAAGCTTTCTTT
>TRBV11-2|NA|NA|TRBJ2-3
CASALGGGTDTQYF
TGTGCCAGCGCCCTGGGGGGTGGCACAGATACGCAGTATTTT
>TRBV29-1|once|TRBD1|TRBJ2-7
CSVEELGQVEQYF
TGCAGCGTTGAAGAATTGGGACAGGTCGAGCAGTACTTC
>TRBV2|once|NA|TRBJ1-2
CASSLGQTYGYTF
TGTGCCAGCTCCCTCGGACAGACCTATGGCTACACCTTC
>TRBV7-3|NA|NA|TRBJ2-7
CASSLWREHEQYF
TGTGCCAGCAGCTTATGGCGCGAACACGAGCAGTACTTC
>TRBV28|NA|NA|TRBJ1-6
CASRKGDLNSPLHF
TGTGCCAGCAGAAAAGGGGACCTAAATTCACCCCTCCACTTT
>TRBV29-1|NA|NA|TRBJ2-6
CSVDPFPDVLTF
TGCAGCGTTGACCCTTTCCCAGACGTCCTGACTTTC
>TRBV9|NA|NA|TRBJ1-4
CASSVGLNPEKLFF
TGTGCCAGCAGCGTAGGACTTAACCCTGAAAAACTGTTTTTT
>TRBV11-2|medium-sized|NA|TRBJ2-7
CASSLDQVIPGITYEQYF
TGTGCCAGCAGCTTAGATCAGGTTATCCCCGGGATCACCTACGAGCAGTACTTC